The subject of this entry is one T cell receptor beta chain. Germline trimming cut 0 bases from V and 1 base from J; bases unmatched to any gene: 4. The germline gives CDR1 MNHNS, CDR2 SASEGT. This CDR3 is 17 amino acids long. These data belong to a study of blood T cell repertoires in COVID-19. Study in general: COVID-19 samples, acute and convalescent, were from the United States, Italy and Spain. Sources were T cells, B-cell-depleted T cells, or PBMCs; the material itself was cDNA or gDNA.

The authors' processing: Estimation of nucleated cell counts relied on the amplification of reference gene primers. Assay used: immunoSEQ multiplex PCR; TCRdb lists only in-frame clones, some missing. That table is the source of V, J and clone size, and D and trimming were worked out from the DNA. The sample has tens of thousands of clones; approximately 78% are singletons. This receptor was obtained from a woman aged 55 to 70 with acute or convalescent COVID-19. V usage is TRBV6-1 and J usage is TRBJ1-5, with TRBD1 matching 9 bases. Sequenced sample: peripheral blood. The CDR3 region has the DNA TGTGCCAGCAGTGAAGCCTTGGGACAGGGAAGCAATCAGCCCCAGCATTTT. Protein sequence: CASSEALGQGSNQPQHF.